These 3 T cell receptor beta chains originate from one sample sequenced in a study of blood T cell repertoires in COVID-19. The method was immunoSEQ multiplex PCR; TCRdb's version includes in-frame clones alone and lacks a portion of them. Among approximately 350,000 clones listed, 87% were seen once. Material for sequencing was peripheral blood. These receptors came from a woman aged 50 to 60 with COVID-19, enrolled during active disease.

In its sample, this clone was seen many times. The gene calls are TRBV13 and TRBJ1-1; D may be TRBD1 (6 bases). Germline CDR1 PRHDT, CDR2 FYEKMQ (reference sequence). The CDR3 contains 15 residues. V shed 1 base and J shed 3 bases, with 12 bases lying between them. The CDR3 loop is CASSLDRTVDTEAFF. The CDR3 DNA sequence: TGTGCCAGCAGCTTAGATAGGACAGTCGACACTGAAGCTTTCTTT.

A single count supports this clone. The chain recombines TRBV30 with TRBJ1-5, with 7 bases matching TRBD1. This CDR3 is built from 13 residues. Trimming at V came to 3 bases and at J to 7 bases, leaving 6 bases not matched to a gene. Germline V gives CDR1 GTSNPN, CDR2 SVGIG (reference sequence). This chain's CDR3 is CAWRGTAGQPQHF. Here the CDR3 DNA reads TGTGCCTGGAGGGGGACAGCCGGCCAGCCCCAGCATTTT.

This rearrangement joins TRBV30 to TRBJ1-3; D is unresolved. The CDR3 runs to 13 residues. V lost 0 bases to trimming and J lost 0 bases, with 3 bases between them. Germline CDR1 and CDR2: GTSNPN and SVGIG (reference sequence). CDR3 protein: CAWSVYSGNTIYF. The CDR3 bases are TGTGCCTGGAGTGTTTACTCTGGAAACACCATATATTTT. Using reference TRBV30 and TRBJ1-3 for the parts outside the CDR3, the full variable domain is SQTIHQWPATLVQPVGSPLSLECTVEGTSNPNLYWYRQAAGRGLQLLFYSVGIGQISSEVPQNLSASRPQDRQFILSSKKLLLSDSGFYLCAWSVYSGNTIYFGEGSWLTVV.